This note documents a single T cell receptor (beta chain) sequence. Its specific antigen is unknown. It has no much larger one-base neighbor in the sample; base qualities were not kept. CD8 naive samples were CD45RO-negative cells positively selected for CCR7, giving a CD45RA+CCR7+ population that excluded TemRA cells. The donors were healthy, HIV-negative adults who had no recently reported acute infections or vaccinations. Every donor was a Caucasian adult living in Nashville, Tennessee, USA. After blood collection by leukapheresis, PBMCs were isolated using Ficoll-Histopaque density gradient centrifugation and then cryopreserved in the vapor phase of liquid nitrogen. Analytical flow cytometry was used to check the purity and quantity of every magnetically sorted T cell population. From each sorted fraction, genomic DNA was isolated and quantified by UV absorbance on a Nanodrop 2000c. TCR CDR3 regions were amplified from genomic DNA by multiplex PCR using the deep immunoSEQ assay. For each cell subset, the extracted genomic DNA was distributed evenly across all wells of several immunoSEQ 96-well plates, and each plate served as one replicate. Each replicate PCR for sorted subsets received around 210 ng genomic DNA, equal to roughly 33,000 T cell genomes. The purified libraries were quantified using a Qubit 3.0 fluorometer, sized with a Bioanalyzer 2100, and then quantified again using the KAPA Library Quantification kit. Every immunoSEQ 96-well plate was sequenced on a dedicated single-read 150-cycle Illumina NextSeq 550 flow cell. The paper's data handling went like this. Because the immunoSEQ output held only junctional sequences and lacked quality scores, the filtering could not match the filtering applied to full-length reads. Sequences were annotated with PyIR, a Python wrapper for IgBLAST v1.9, using IMGT germline references to assign V/J genes and CDR3. Reads were filtered out if the reads had weak V/J assignments (E-value above 1e-6), no CDR3, stop codons, out-of-frame junctions, or ambiguous translated residues. V3J clonotypes were defined as sequences sharing an identical inferred V gene, J gene, and CDR3 amino acid sequence. To compute the percentage overlap between repertoires, the number of shared unique clonotypes was divided by the size of the smaller repertoire. Three approaches were used to assess repertoire richness: RTK rarefaction, the Chao1 estimator, and Recon v2.1 estimates of unobserved clonotypes. For all TCRbeta clonotypes obtained by the gDNA method from several donors, generation probabilities were computed with OLGA. TCRdb retrieved this table from immuneACCESS and kept in-frame rearrangements only. Not all clones are present; in checked studies, unresolved V genes account for under half, and no reason is known for the remainder. The V and J calls and the clone size are those of that table, but D and trimming were determined from the DNA. For this sample the table gives hundreds of thousands of clones, of which around 96% were detected only once. 0.11% of the sample goes to the ten largest clones.

The sample originates from a study of shared clonotypes between healthy human individuals (dated by TCRdb to the early 2020s). Regarding the study in general: A couple of women and a few men aged 18 to 49 years were included in the cohort. Per donor, three plates each were used for CD4 naive and CD4 memory, two for CD8 naive, and one for CD8 memory. The study deeply sequenced blood TCR repertoires of about five healthy adults to estimate repertoire size and the extent of clonotype sharing between individuals. Libraries were prepared and TCR repertoires were sequenced by different laboratories using diverse techniques, in order to increase sequencing depth and limit assay-specific biases. Per donor, leukapheresis produced somewhere between about 0.9 and 9.5 billion PBMCs. Overall results and qualifications from the work: Pairwise subsampling indicated that sequencing depth was expected to affect the degree of clonotype sharing among donors. Larger estimated clonotype richness was generally found for naive subsets than for memory subsets. The small number of donors limited the genetic and exposure-history diversity represented. Compared with non-shared clonotypes, the clonotypes found in all four sorted-subset donors had higher generation probabilities. Incomplete sequencing was indicated by rarefaction of sorted-subset datasets, despite the large sequencing depth. Across a few donors, approximately 5% of naive CD4, approximately 3.6% of naive CD8, under 2.5% of memory CD4, and 0.4% of memory CD8 clonotypes were shared. Sampling was restricted to blood, and TCR repertoires in tissue are likely to differ from TCR repertoires in blood.

There are 13 amino acids in the CDR3, from cysteine to phenylalanine inclusive. The read is trimmed to its CDR3 DNA, 39 bases read in frame from base 1. V is pared back by 4 bases and J by 2 bases, with 8 bases lying between the germline termini. The germline V gene encodes CDR1 SGHVS and CDR2 FQNEAQ. The sequenced material came from naive CD8+ T cells sorted from blood. The cell subset or site label of this sample denotes: CD45RA+CCR7+. The V gene is TRBV7-8 and the J gene is TRBJ1-2, with no reliable assignment of the D segment. This receptor was identified in a woman aged 25-40 years in good health. The bases are TGTGCCAGCAGCTCGGGCCCGAACTATGGCTACACCTTC. Its protein reads: CASSSGPNYGYTF.